A single sample is the source of the 28 T cell receptor beta chains below, sequenced in a study of cytomegalovirus exposure and HLA in healthy donors. The study ran its PCR with 60 Vbeta and 13 Jbeta primers. Clones were sequenced by immunoSEQ multiplex PCR, and TCRdb holds only the in-frame ones, with some missing. This sample has around 150,000 clones, with approximately 80% found just once. Sequencing used PBMCs. These receptors came from a young man in good health and CMV-seronegative.

The J gene is TRBJ1-1, the V gene TRBV11-2; 7 bases match TRBD1. Germline CDR1 and CDR2: SGHAT and FQNNGV. The junction had 12 bases not matched to a gene; V was cut back by 5 bases and J by 0 bases. The CDR3 has 17 residues. The DNA of the CDR3 is TGTGCCAGCAGCCCAAAAGGACAGGCGGAAATGAACACTGAAGCTTTCTTT. It encodes CASSPKGQAEMNTEAFF.

The V gene is TRBV7-6, the J gene TRBJ2-2; D gene unclear. Germline V gene data show CDR1 as SGHVS and CDR2 as FNYEAQ. Trimming cost V 7 bases and J 6 bases, with 12 bases left between them. This CDR3 region has 13 residues. For the CDR3, the DNA is TGTGCCAGCACCCCAAAACGGTCCGGGGAGCTGTTTTTT. Protein sequence: CASTPKRSGELFF.

The chain recombines TRBV27 with TRBJ1-4; D might be TRBD1 (5 bases). The ends were cut back, 3 bases at V and 7 bases at J, with 18 bases in the middle. Germline CDR1 reads MNHEY; CDR2 reads SMNVEV (reference sequence). This CDR3 contains 16 residues. CDR3 in amino acids: CASSLGWGGESEKLFF. In nucleotides, the CDR3 is TGTGCCAGCAGTTTGGGGTGGGGCGGGGAGAGTGAAAAACTGTTTTTT.

This clone has a handful of counts. V is TRBV29-1 and J is TRBJ2-7, with a weak D call TRBD1 (6 bases). The CDR3 extends over 12 amino acids. V was cut by 6 bases and J by 1 base, with 10 bases left in between. Germline-derived CDR1 and CDR2 are SQVTM and ANQGSEA. In DNA, the CDR3 is TGCAGCGTGCAGGGGAAATCCTACGAGCAGTACTTC. Its translation is CSVQGKSYEQYF.

This sequence joins TRBV11-3 and TRBJ1-1, with TRBD1 matching over 7 bases. J lost 11 bases, V lost 0 bases, and 3 bases had no gene match. CDR3 size: 12 residues. Germline V gene data show CDR1 as SGHNT and CDR2 as YENEEA. The CDR3 loop reads CASSLDDRVAFF. The CDR3 nucleotides read TGTGCCAGCAGCTTAGATGACAGGGTCGCTTTCTTT.

This chain uses TRBV13 with TRBJ2-1; 12 bases are shared with TRBD1. Germline V gene lookup returns CDR1 PRHDT and CDR2 FYEKMQ (reference sequence). Trimming took 6 bases from V and 8 from J; bases not matched to a gene: 8. CDR3 length: 15 amino acids. As DNA, the CDR3 is TGTGCCAGCAGGCGAACGGGACAGGGGGCCCATGAGCAGTTCTTC. Encoded protein: CASRRTGQGAHEQFF.

This clone was detected only a few times. The chain couples TRBV7-9 to TRBJ2-5; maybe TRBD1 (8 bases). CDR3 length equals 17 residues. The V and J ends lost 5 bases and 5 bases respectively, with 24 bases between them. CDR1 SEHNR and CDR2 FQNEAQ come from the germline V gene (reference sequence). The CDR3 reads CASSPWSRTGRGETQYF. DNA for the CDR3: TGTGCCAGCAGCCCGTGGTCCAGGACAGGGAGGGGGGAGACCCAGTACTTC.

In its sample, this clone was seen a few times. The genes are TRBV7-7 and TRBJ2-2, with a weak D call TRBD1 (5 bases). Germline V gives CDR1 SSHAT, CDR2 FNYEAQ (reference sequence). CDR3 size: 17 residues. Trimming removed 0 bases at V and 0 bases at J, with 11 bases between. In DNA form, the CDR3 reads TGTGCCAGCAGCTTAGCGGGCGCAGGGTCGAACACCGGGGAGCTGTTTTTT. It specifies CASSLAGAGSNTGELFF.

The gene calls are TRBV6-1 and TRBJ2-5, with D perhaps TRBD1 (6 bases). Trimming shortened V by 5 bases and J by 5 bases, and 15 bases separated the two germline ends. Germline V CDR1 and CDR2: MNHNS, SASEGT. The length of the CDR3 is 14 residues. Here the CDR3 reads CASSRSAGVETQYF. CDR3 DNA sequence: TGTGCCAGCAGTAGATCGGCAGGGGTGGAGACCCAGTACTTC.

The chain links TRBV7-2 to TRBJ1-1, with 8 bases aligning to TRBD1. The germline V gene has CDR1 SGHTA and CDR2 FQGNSA. This CDR3 has 16 amino acids. V was clipped by 5 bases and J by 4 bases; unmatched bases: 12. The CDR3 here is CASSHDRGSGSTEAFF. The CDR3 DNA follows: TGTGCCAGCAGCCATGACAGGGGCTCGGGAAGCACTGAAGCTTTCTTT. Full variable domain (outside the CDR3, taken from reference TRBV7-2 and TRBJ1-1): GAGVSQSPSNKVTEKGKDVELRCDPISGHTALYWYRQSLGQGLEFLIYFQGNSAPDKSGLPSDRFSAERTGGSVSTLTIQRTQQEDSAVYLCASSHDRGSGSTEAFFGQGTRLTVV.

V usage is TRBV11-2 and J usage is TRBJ2-7; 10 nucleotides agree with TRBD2. V trimming: 3 bases; J trimming: 3 bases; junction bases outside the gene matches: 5. Germline CDR1 SGHAT, CDR2 FQNNGV. The CDR3 runs 15 residues. As DNA, the CDR3 is TGTGCCAGCAGCTTCGGCCCTAGCGGGGGCTACGAGCAGTACTTC. Translation gives CASSFGPSGGYEQYF.

This chain links TRBV7-2 with TRBJ1-5; D not certain. This CDR3 region has 13 residues. From germline, CDR1 is SGHTA and CDR2 FQGNSA. Deletions cut 5 bases from V and 4 bases from J, with 9 bases between. Here the CDR3 reads CASSLSTNQPQHF. For the CDR3, the DNA is TGTGCCAGCAGCCTATCCACGAATCAGCCCCAGCATTTT.

For the CDR3, the DNA is TGTGCCAGCAGCAAACGGCGGGTAGCTTTCTTT. Residues: CASSKRRVAFF. The J gene is TRBJ1-1, the V gene TRBV21-1. TRBV21-1 has pseudogene status. The CDR3 consists of 11 residues.

The rearrangement joins TRBV28 to TRBJ2-1; TRBD1 matches 7 bases. The V segment lost 3 bases and the J segment 3 bases; nucleotides outside the gene matches: 8. The CDR3 runs to 16 residues. Per the germline V gene, CDR1 is MDHEN and CDR2 is SYDVKM. The CDR3 bases are TGTGCCAGCAGTTTCCCAGTGGGACAGTTCTACAATGAGCAGTTCTTC. Residues: CASSFPVGQFYNEQFF. The whole variable domain, remainder taken from reference TRBV28 and TRBJ2-1, is DVKVTQSSRYLVKRTGEKVFLECVQDMDHENMFWYRQDPGLGLRLIYFSYDVKMKEKGDIPEGYSVSREKKERFSLILESASTNQTSMYLCASSFPVGQFYNEQFFGPGTRLTVL.

The rearrangement joins TRBV7-9 to TRBJ1-6, with a tentative D call TRBD1 (5 bases). From germline, CDR1 is SEHNR and CDR2 FQNEAQ (reference sequence). V lost 1 base and J lost 7, with 14 bases in between. The CDR3 has 16 residues. CDR3 in DNA: TGTGCCAGCAGCTTAGGGTTATCAGGGAAGAATTCACCCCTCCACTTT. It specifies CASSLGLSGKNSPLHF.

The genes are TRBV28 and TRBJ1-2; D may be TRBD1 (5 bases). Trimming removed 7 bases at V and 5 bases at J, with 14 bases between. CDR1 is MDHEN, CDR2 SYDVKM, per germline. The CDR3 loop spans 13 amino acids. CDR3 DNA: TGTGCCAGCATAGTCCCGGGGGGTTATGGCTACACCTTC. This codes for CASIVPGGYGYTF.

V is TRBV5-6 and J is TRBJ2-7; TRBD2 agrees at 8 bases. CDR1 and CDR2 from the germline V gene are SGHDT and YYEEEE. The CDR3 consists of 14 residues. Losses at the gene ends were 5 bases for V and 2 bases for J; bases not matched to a gene: 6. The CDR3 DNA reads as TGTGCCAGCAGTTTAGCGGGATTTACCTACGAGCAGTACTTC. This translates into CASSLAGFTYEQYF.

A few counts support this clone. This chain joins TRBV19 and TRBJ2-1; TRBD2 matches at 8 bases. The CDR3 is 16 amino acids. Looked up from germline, CDR1 is LNHDA and CDR2 is SQIVND (reference sequence). Trimming at V came to 4 bases and at J to 6 bases, leaving 11 bases not matched to a gene. In DNA, the CDR3 is TGTGCCAGTAGTACCCTCGGGACTAGGGGAACCAATGAGCAGTTCTTC. This gives the protein CASSTLGTRGTNEQFF.

This clone is a singleton in its sample. This chain uses TRBV7-2 with TRBJ2-1; D is perhaps TRBD1 (5 bases). Looked up from germline, CDR1 is SGHTA and CDR2 is FQGNSA. This CDR3 region has 15 residues. Trimming cost V 2 bases and J 5 bases, with 13 bases left between them. The CDR3 spells CASSLLAGIHNEQFF. CDR3 DNA sequence: TGTGCCAGCAGCTTACTGGCAGGGATCCACAATGAGCAGTTCTTC. The full variable domain, its missing parts supplied by reference TRBV7-2 and TRBJ2-1, is GAGVSQSPSNKVTEKGKDVELRCDPISGHTALYWYRQSLGQGLEFLIYFQGNSAPDKSGLPSDRFSAERTGGSVSTLTIQRTQQEDSAVYLCASSLLAGIHNEQFFGPGTRLTVL.

The chain is built from TRBV30 and TRBJ1-2; D is uncertain. Trimming removed 2 bases from V and 7 bases from J, with 20 bases in between. Germline lookup yields CDR1 GTSNPN and CDR2 SVGIG (reference sequence). The CDR3 totals 15 residues. CDR3 sequence: CAWSTLFPSAGGYTF. In DNA form, the CDR3 reads TGTGCCTGGAGTACGCTATTCCCCTCAGCGGGTGGCTACACCTTC.

This clone was observed once. The chain couples TRBV5-1 to TRBJ1-2; weak D call: TRBD1 (6 bases). Germline assignment: CDR1 SGHRS and CDR2 YFSETQ. This CDR3 is built from 15 residues. Trimming shortened V by 4 bases and J by 8 bases, and 21 bases separated the two germline ends. The CDR3 loop reads CASSPNPDRIGGYTF. The CDR3 DNA reads TGCGCCAGCAGCCCCAACCCCGACAGGATAGGAGGCTACACCTTC.

The chain carries TRBV5-1 and TRBJ2-1; 12 bases match TRBD2. Germline V gene data show CDR1 as SGHRS and CDR2 as YFSETQ. The V segment lost 4 bases and the J segment 9 bases; nucleotides outside the gene matches: 8. This CDR3 has 15 amino acids. The CDR3 is CASSATSGGISEQFF. DNA of the CDR3: TGCGCCAGCAGCGCCACTAGCGGGGGGATTAGTGAGCAGTTCTTC.

This chain connects TRBV5-8 to TRBJ1-4, with 9 bases lining up with TRBD1. The CDR3 extends over 14 amino acids. V gave up 4 bases and J gave up 8 bases; unmatched junction bases: 6. CDR1 is SGHTS and CDR2 is YDEGEE in the germline V gene. The CDR3 reads CASSEGQGREKLFF. CDR3 coding DNA: TGTGCCAGCAGCGAGGGACAGGGTCGGGAAAAACTGTTTTTT.

The rearrangement links TRBV29-1 to TRBJ2-1, with D tentatively TRBD2 (6 bases). This CDR3 region has 12 residues. Trimming cost V 4 bases and J 9 bases, with 13 bases left between them. Germline lookup yields CDR1 SQVTM and CDR2 ANQGSEA. The CDR3 is CSVVPEGGEQFF. The CDR3 region has the DNA TGCAGCGTTGTACCCGAGGGAGGTGAGCAGTTCTTC.

The genes are TRBV19 and TRBJ2-1, with 7 bases identical to TRBD2. In germline, CDR1 is LNHDA, CDR2 SQIVND (reference sequence). V gave up 8 bases and J gave up 9 bases; unmatched junction bases: 1. The CDR3 extends over 10 amino acids. For the CDR3, the DNA is TGTGCCAGTGGGGGGGGTGAGCAGTTCTTC. It is translated as CASGGGEQFF. Drawing the rest from reference TRBV19 and TRBJ2-1, the complete variable domain is DGGITQSPKYLFRKEGQNVTLSCEQNLNHDAMYWYRQDPGQGLRLIYYSQIVNDFQKGDIAEGYSVSREKKESFPLTVTSAQKNPTAFYLCASGGGEQFFGPGTRLTVL.

In this sample, this clone turned up once. This sequence joins TRBV9 and TRBJ2-1, with D possibly being TRBD1 (7 bases). Trimming took 3 bases from V and 6 from J, leaving 19 bases between them. The CDR3 sequence is 16 residues long. CDR1 is SGDLS, CDR2 YYNGEE, per germline. The CDR3 sequence is CASSAPEQGGGNEQFF. The CDR3 DNA reads TGTGCCAGCAGCGCCCCCGAGCAGGGGGGTGGCAATGAGCAGTTCTTC.

Points on this clone: Other DNA sequences in this sample translate to the same CDR3. The V gene is TRBV18, the J gene TRBJ2-5; the D is unclear. With 3 bases removed from V and 3 bases from J, the gap between germline ends came to 2 bases. Germline assignment: CDR1 KGHSH and CDR2 LQKENI. The CDR3 contains 11 residues. The CDR3 nucleotides read TGTGCCAGCTCACCTAAAGAGACCCAGTACTTC. It specifies CASSPKETQYF. The full variable domain, its missing parts supplied by reference TRBV18 and TRBJ2-5, is NAGVMQNPRHLVRRRGQEARLRCSPMKGHSHVYWYRQLPEEGLKFMVYLQKENIIDESGMPKERFSAEFPKEGPSILRIQQVVRGDSAAYFCASSPKETQYFGPGTRLLVL.

This clone was seen more than once but under ten times. This chain connects TRBV29-1 to TRBJ2-1, with no clear D. Trimming pared 0 bases from V and 10 bases from J, leaving 10 bases between. Germline V gene sequence: CDR1 SQVTM, CDR2 ANQGSEA. The CDR3 totals 12 residues. CDR3 bases: TGCAGCGTTGAAGATAGATCATGGGAGCAGTTCTTC. Protein sequence: CSVEDRSWEQFF.